This T cell receptor (beta chain) was sequenced in a study of T cells in Graves' hyperthyroidism and ophthalmopathy. Study details: The initial diagnosis was the point when peripheral blood was collected, ahead of any treatment. Notes on the study in general: In the blood, most expanded thyroid clonotypes above 0.001 appeared as well. Ophthalmopathy, as predicted by the model, came a median roughly 6.3 months after the prediction.

Trimming removed 6 bases from V and 7 bases from J; junction bases left unmatched: 12. This CDR3 is built from 16 residues. Per the germline V gene, CDR1 is MDHEN and CDR2 is SYDVKM. Patients showing uncontrolled infection, other autoimmune disease, pregnancy or lactation were ineligible. As concerns this clonotype: As yet, its antigen is unknown.

Regions amplified from RNA transcripts were the TCR beta CDR3 regions. During a first-round RT-PCR of the TCR CDR3, the HTBI primer set was used. From the multiplex PCR reads, TCRdb called clonotypes with MiXCR, one entry per CDR3 protein. The table has under 550,000 distinct CDR3 sequences, 20% seen once. Sequencing was performed on blood. The TCR originated in a man aged 35 to 55 with Graves' ophthalmopathy. This rearrangement joins TRBV28 to TRBJ1-5; TRBD1 aligns across 10 bases. The CDR3 loop reads CASSLLGTGVRQPQHF. As DNA, the CDR3 is TGTGCCAGCAGCCTCCTAGGGACAGGGGTTCGGCAGCCCCAGCATTTT.